This T cell receptor beta chain comes out of a study of blood T cells in healthy people across ages. Combining a sample-barcoded 5' primer with a J-beta primer mix, a second PCR ran for 7 to 11 cycles. Each CDR3 protein is one row after TCRdb ran MiXCR on the 5' RACE reads. The repertoire holds around 800,000 distinct CDR3 sequences, about 45% seen once, with around 18% in the top ten. V lost 5 bases, J lost 7 bases, and 21 bases lay in between. CDR1 is SEHNR, CDR2 FQNEAQ, per germline (reference sequence). The CDR3 is 15 amino acids. The study's findings and limits: Getting older went along with TCR beta diversity per million T cells dropping roughly linearly.

As concerns this clonotype: Its antigen remains unknown.

The chain combines TRBV7-9 with TRBJ2-7, with D perhaps TRBD1 (7 bases). This clonotype was obtained from a man at least 80 years old in good health. The specimen sequenced was blood. The CDR3 DNA is TGTGCCAGCAGCGGCGGGACAGCCATATACAGTGAGCAGTACTTC. The encoded protein is CASSGGTAIYSEQYF.